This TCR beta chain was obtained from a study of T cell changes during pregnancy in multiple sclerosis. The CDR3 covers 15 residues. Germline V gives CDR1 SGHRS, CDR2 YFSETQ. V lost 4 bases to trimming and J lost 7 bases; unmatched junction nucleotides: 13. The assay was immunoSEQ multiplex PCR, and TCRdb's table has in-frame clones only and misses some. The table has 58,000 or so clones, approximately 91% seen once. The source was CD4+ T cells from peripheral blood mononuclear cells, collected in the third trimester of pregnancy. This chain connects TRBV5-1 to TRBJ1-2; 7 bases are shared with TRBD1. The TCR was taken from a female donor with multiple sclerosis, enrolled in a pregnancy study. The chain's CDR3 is CASSQLGTANRGYTF. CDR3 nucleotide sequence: TGCGCCAGCAGCCAGCTGGGGACAGCGAACCGTGGCTACACCTTC.